This T cell receptor beta chain derives from a study of shared clonotypes between healthy human individuals. V was shortened by 5 bases and J by 1 base, with 9 bases between the two germline ends. The CDR3 runs to 14 residues. From germline, CDR1 is MNHNS and CDR2 SASEGT. TCRdb's copy holds only in-frame clones and misses some; the assay was immunoSEQ multiplex PCR. In the table there are roughly 2.2 million clones, less than 95% of which are singletons. This sequence joins TRBV6-1 and TRBJ1-5; D unresolved. This TCR derives from a young man in good health. Some clones in this sample may be carry-over from other donors' samples. The sequenced sample was naive CD4+ T cells from PBMCs. As for subset: CD45RA+ positively selected. The CDR3 coding sequence is TGTGCCAGCAGTTTCGTGGGGAGCAATCAGCCCCAGCATTTT. Its translation: CASSFVGSNQPQHF.